In this sample, the clone carrying this T cell receptor beta chain turned up a few times. The CDR3 consists of 16 residues. Trimming took 2 bases from V and 1 from J, leaving 12 bases between them. The germline CDR1 and CDR2 sequences are MNHEY and SVGAGI. Construction of TCR beta libraries relied on iRepertoire HTBI primers and on Arm-PCR targeting CDR3 regions. TCRdb fed the multiplex PCR reads into MiXCR, producing one record per CDR3 protein. In the table there are more than 350,000 distinct CDR3 sequences, 15% of which are singletons. The data were taken from a study of regulatory T cells in long-lasting Graves disease. As for time point: newly diagnosed GD, antithyroid drugs for less than 3 months. Construction of the TCR library relied on RNA isolated from PBMCs. These data are also associated with another study on T cells in Graves' hyperthyroidism and ophthalmopathy.

The starting material was peripheral blood mononuclear cells (PBMCs), obtained at new diagnosis, from a patient treated with antithyroid drugs. The sequence derives from a woman in her 30s with Graves disease. This sequence joins TRBV6-5 and TRBJ1-5, with TRBD1 as a possible D gene (6 bases). The CDR3: CASSYLTGMSNQPQHF. The CDR3, as DNA: TGTGCCAGCAGTTACCTTACAGGGATGAGCAATCAGCCCCAGCATTTT.